This T cell receptor beta chain appears in the sequencing data of a study of PD-1 blockade in classical Hodgkin lymphoma. Using immunoSEQ multiplex PCR, the repertoire was profiled, and TCRdb retains in-frame clones only, with some absent. Of some 93,000 clones listed, around 90% are singletons. The CDR3 totals 15 residues. Trimming stripped 0 bases from V and 5 bases from J, with 11 bases between. Germline V gene lookup returns CDR1 MGHRA and CDR2 YSYEKL. Autologous stem cell transplantation was followed by relapse in every patient, and brentuximab vedotin exposure varied. The TCR sequence derives from a human donor with classical Hodgkin lymphoma. J is TRBJ1-5 and V is TRBV4-1, with a weak D call TRBD1 (5 bases). The source material was peripheral blood mononuclear cells (PBMCs), sampled at baseline. CDR3 protein: CASSQETGPHQPQHF. In nucleotides, the CDR3 is TGCGCCAGCAGCCAAGAAACAGGTCCGCATCAGCCCCAGCATTTT.